What follows are 2 T cell receptor beta chains derived from one specimen sequenced in a study of T cells in Graves' hyperthyroidism and ophthalmopathy (dated by TCRdb to about 2019). Library generation was performed with multiplex PCR. TCRdb records Illumina HiSeq 2000 as the sequencer. TCR beta CDR3 regions were amplified from RNA transcripts. For the first round of RT-PCR on the TCR CDR3, the HTBI primer set was used together with the Qiagen OneStep RT-PCR kit. TCRdb took the public reads, trimmed them with fastp at Q25, ran MiXCR for clone calling and kept in-frame beta chains. Identical CDR3 protein sequences are pooled into one entry, listed with their most common genes and DNA. A total of a few hundred thousand distinct CDR3 sequences appear in this sample, about 15% of them only once. The ten largest clonotypes hold roughly 6.2% of the sample. The source material was blood. Receptor source: a woman in her thirties with Graves' hyperthyroidism that later progressed to Graves' ophthalmopathy.

At least ten counts were recorded for this clonotype. This rearrangement joins TRBV12-3 or TRBV12-4 to TRBJ2-3; no clear D gene. The CDR3 spans 14 residues. V lost 3 bases and J 7 bases, leaving 14 bases between the germline ends. This CDR3 is CASSLSVDANTQYF. CDR3 nucleotide sequence: TGTGCCAGCAGTTTGTCCGTCGATGCAAATACGCAGTATTTT.

This clonotype was observed a few times. This chain links TRBV20-1 with TRBJ1-5; D unclear. CDR1 is DFQATT and CDR2 is SNEGSKA in the germline V gene (reference sequence). This CDR3 is 14 amino acids long. V was pared by 6 bases and J by 0 bases, with 12 bases between. The CDR3 loop reads CSALLGNSNQPQHF. The CDR3 nucleotides are TGCAGTGCGCTGCTGGGGAATAGCAATCAGCCCCAGCATTTT.